Included here is one TCR beta chain sequence, with context. This specimen comes from a study of blood T cells in healthy people across ages. Trimming removed 5 bases at V and 3 bases at J, with 14 bases between. This CDR3 has 14 residues. Germline V gives CDR1 SGHKS, CDR2 YYEKEE (reference sequence). A second PCR, run for about 7 to 11 cycles, used a sample-barcoded 5' primer plus a J-beta primer mix. Each CDR3 protein is one row after TCRdb ran MiXCR on the 5' RACE reads. The sample shows roughly 2 million distinct CDR3 sequences, around half of them seen only once. Sequenced sample: blood. This receptor was taken from a woman in her thirties or forties in good health. The chain joins TRBV5-5 to TRBJ2-5, with a weak D call TRBD1 (6 bases). CDR3 sequence: CASRSYRVEETQYF. As DNA, the CDR3 is TGTGCCAGCAGGTCGTACAGGGTGGAAGAGACCCAGTACTTC.